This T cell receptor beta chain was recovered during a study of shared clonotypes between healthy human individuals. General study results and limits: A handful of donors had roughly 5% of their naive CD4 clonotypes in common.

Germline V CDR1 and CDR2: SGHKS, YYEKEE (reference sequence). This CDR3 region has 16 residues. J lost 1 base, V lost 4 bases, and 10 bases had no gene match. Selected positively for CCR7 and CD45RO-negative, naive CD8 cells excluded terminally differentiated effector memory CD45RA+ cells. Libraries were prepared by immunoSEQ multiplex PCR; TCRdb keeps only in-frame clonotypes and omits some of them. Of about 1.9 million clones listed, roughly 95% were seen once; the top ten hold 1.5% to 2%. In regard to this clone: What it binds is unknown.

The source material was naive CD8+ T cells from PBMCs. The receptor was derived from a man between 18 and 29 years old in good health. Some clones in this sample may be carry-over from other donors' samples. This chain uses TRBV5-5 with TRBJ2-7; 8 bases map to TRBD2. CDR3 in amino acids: CASSQRLAGLSYEQYF. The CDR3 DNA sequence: TGTGCCAGCAGCCAAAGGCTAGCGGGCCTTTCCTACGAGCAGTACTTC.